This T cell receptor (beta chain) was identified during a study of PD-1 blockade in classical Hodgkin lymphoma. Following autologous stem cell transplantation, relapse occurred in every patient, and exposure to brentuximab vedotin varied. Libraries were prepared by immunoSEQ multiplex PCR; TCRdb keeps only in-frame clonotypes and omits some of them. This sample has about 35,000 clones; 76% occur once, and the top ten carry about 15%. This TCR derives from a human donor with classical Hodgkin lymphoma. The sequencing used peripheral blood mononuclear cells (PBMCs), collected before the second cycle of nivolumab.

The CDR3 loop reads CASSIGGTGGYEQYF. The CDR3 DNA is TGTGCCAGTAGTATAGGGGGGACAGGGGGCTACGAGCAGTACTTC. J is TRBJ2-7 and V is TRBV19, with 11 bases identical to TRBD1. Losses at the gene ends were 1 base for V and 3 bases for J; bases not matched to a gene: 2. The CDR3 loop spans 15 amino acids. Germline CDR1 and CDR2: LNHDA and SQIVND (reference sequence).